One T cell receptor (beta chain) is described in this entry. No antigen is known for it. These data are taken from a study of T cell responses to AZD1222 COVID-19 vaccine. Across the whole study: Second-dose recipients at about 4 or about 12 weeks were treated as one pooled group.

Notes on the study in general: Of the AZD1222 recipients, only 5 to 7 were seropositive at baseline.

Trimming took 2 bases from V and 4 from J; bases not matched to a gene: 8. The CDR3 covers 16 residues. The germline V gene encodes CDR1 KGHSH and CDR2 LQKENI. Sequenced by immunoSEQ multiplex PCR; TCRdb stores in-frame clones only, minus some. The sample has 98,000 or so clones, approximately 88% seen once. Sample: peripheral blood, taken on day 0 of AZD1222 vaccination. This TCR was recovered from an adult in good health. The chain links TRBV18 to TRBJ1-2; 9 bases match TRBD1. This CDR3 is CASSPSGQGYSYGYTF. CDR3 nucleotide sequence: TGTGCCAGCTCACCATCCGGACAGGGGTATTCCTATGGCTACACCTTC. The full variable domain, its missing parts supplied by reference TRBV18 and TRBJ1-2, is NAGVMQNPRHLVRRRGQEARLRCSPMKGHSHVYWYRQLPEEGLKFMVYLQKENIIDESGMPKERFSAEFPKEGPSILRIQQVVRGDSAAYFCASSPSGQGYSYGYTFGSGTRLTVV.